This TCR beta chain was sequenced in a study of T cells after posttransplantation cyclophosphamide. The data were produced by immunoSEQ multiplex PCR, yet TCRdb's version contains in-frame clones alone and is incomplete. The table shows roughly 20,000 clones, with over 70% occurring only once. The germline V gene encodes CDR1 SGHAT and CDR2 FQDESV (reference sequence). This CDR3 contains 16 residues. V was cut by 5 bases and J by 1 base, with 15 bases left in between. A marrow graft followed busulfan-fludarabine conditioning, with cyclophosphamide on days +3 and +4. The TCR originated in a male patient aged 30 to 39 who received an allogeneic stem cell transplant from a related donor, was CMV-positive, and had acute GVHD only. The graft donor may have given rise to some T cells. The sample was PBMCs, taken after an allogeneic stem cell transplant with post-transplant cyclophosphamide. The chain uses TRBV11-1 and TRBJ2-1; D remains ambiguous. The chain's CDR3 is CASSRDRDGSYNEQFF. CDR3 nucleotide sequence: TGTGCCAGCAGCCGCGATAGAGACGGGTCCTACAATGAGCAGTTCTTC.